This T cell receptor (beta chain) is drawn from a study of CXCR3 chemokines and chemotherapy response in bladder cancer (dated 2022 in TCRdb). A note on the overall study: The study examined whether intratumoral CXCR3 chemokine system activity predicted chemotherapy response in human bladder cancer.

Worth noting for this clonotype: The target of this receptor is not known. Per-base quality was not reported, and no clone a single base away is much larger than it.

Libraries were constructed by PCR. For sequencing, an Illumina HiSeq 2500 was employed. TCRdb applied fastp at Q25 and MiXCR to the public reads, then kept only in-frame beta chains. Identical CDR3 protein sequences are pooled into one entry, listed with their most common genes and DNA. For this sample the table gives more than 10,000 distinct CDR3 sequences, of which roughly 12% were detected only once. The top ten hold roughly 25% of the sample. The CDR3 runs 15 amino acids, cysteine and phenylalanine included. This entry keeps only the CDR3 DNA: 45 bases, framed from base 1. V is cut by 2 bases and J by 5 bases, and the space between the germline ends is 15 bases. Via the germline V gene, CDR1 is MNHEY and CDR2 SVGAGI.

Sample collection was performed from a patient whose treatment included neoadjuvant chemotherapy. This receptor was obtained from a human donor with bladder cancer that did not respond to neoadjuvant chemotherapy. The sequence joins TRBV6-5 to TRBJ1-2; D gene: possibly TRBD1, on 6 matching bases. The DNA reads TGTGCCAGCAGTTACAGTCGGGGACACTCTTATGGCTACACCTTC. Its amino acids are CASSYSRGHSYGYTF.